This record covers a single TCR beta chain. Antigen: not known. This sample stems from a study of T cells in localized non-small cell lung cancer. General study results and limits: Clonality peaked in uninvolved adjacent lung rather than tumor. Because only a single region of the tumor was sequenced, heterogeneity remains possible. For the top 100 tumor clones, a median about 60 also appeared in adjacent lung. There was an association of higher blood T cell density with longer overall survival.

The CDR3 spans 15 residues. Per germline, CDR1 SGHVS and CDR2 FNYEAQ. The trim removed 5 bases at V and 6 bases at J, leaving 9 bases unmatched. TCRdb keeps only in-frame clones here, not all; method: immunoSEQ multiplex PCR. The sample lists around 30,000 clones, 94% occurring once. The rearrangement uses TRBV7-6 and TRBJ2-7; 11 bases line up with TRBD2. The material sequenced was peripheral blood, taken before any cancer treatment. This clonotype was sampled from a woman aged 40 to 75 with stage I lung adenocarcinoma. This chain's CDR3 is CASSISGRAAGEQYF. DNA for the CDR3: TGTGCCAGCAGCATTAGCGGGAGGGCCGCTGGCGAGCAGTACTTC.